This TCR beta chain emerged from a study of shared clonotypes between healthy human individuals. Terminally differentiated effector memory CD45RA+ cells were left out of the naive CD8 fraction, which was CD45RO-negative and positively selected for CCR7. The protocol was immunoSEQ multiplex PCR, while the TCRdb copy is restricted to in-frame clones and leaves out a portion. The data contain some 1,900,000 clones, just under 95% of them seen just once; the ten biggest clones take up around 1%. The receptor was isolated from a man younger than 35 in good health. The specimen was naive CD8+ T cells sorted from blood.

The CDR3 loop reads CASSLMGSSSGNTIYF. Written as DNA, the CDR3 is TGTGCCAGCAGCTTGATGGGCAGCAGCTCTGGAAACACCATATATTTT. V and J are TRBV5-6 and TRBJ1-3; D ambiguous. The CDR3 has 16 amino acids. Germline-derived CDR1 and CDR2 are SGHDT and YYEEEE. V was trimmed by 1 base and J by 0 bases, leaving 11 bases between them.